The clone carrying this TCR beta chain was observed a few times. Participants reported their clinical history, and cohort assignment relied on those reports. Cohort 3 recovered donors had two negative PCRs, clearance, or symptom resolution. The data belong to a study of blood T cell repertoires in COVID-19. The germline V gene has CDR1 MNHEY and CDR2 SVGAGI. Trimming pared 8 bases from V and 2 bases from J, leaving 9 bases between. This CDR3 contains 12 residues. Clones were read by immunoSEQ multiplex PCR, and TCRdb kept only the in-frame ones, dropping some. The sample shows 150,000 to 200,000 clones, approximately 80% of them seen only once.

Specimen: PBMCs or T cells enriched from blood (not recorded which). This chain uses TRBV6-5 with TRBJ2-5, with D possibly TRBD1 on 5 matching bases. This sequence was found in a man aged 35 to 55 who had recovered from COVID-19. The CDR3 bases are TGTGCCAGCTGGGGCAAGCAAGAGACCCAGTACTTC. This sequence encodes CASWGKQETQYF.